This is a list of T cell receptor beta chains from one sample in a study of regulatory dendritic cells for organ transplantation. Profiled with immunoSEQ multiplex PCR; TCRdb holds only in-frame clones, not every one. The repertoire holds 9,500 to 15,000 clones, with less than 70% as singletons. No antigen is known for these receptors. The sequenced material came from naive CD8+ T cells from blood cultured with dendritic cells. Source of these receptors: a human donor in good health. Each CDR3 is given with its conserved first and last residue. The order of the fields is D gene, V gene, clone size, J gene, CDR3 protein, CDR3 DNA. D genes are given only for firm matches. Not every row has a clone size; where given, it reads once, few, many or a size class.

D: .
V: TRBV4-3
size: .
J: TRBJ2-7
CDR3: CASSQDRTIFLYEQYF
DNA: TGCGCCAGCAGCCAAGATCGGACTATCTTCCTCTACGAGCAGTACTTC

D: TRBD2
V: TRBV6-1
size: .
J: TRBJ2-3
CDR3: CASSERISGESTDTQYF
DNA: TGTGCCAGCAGTGAAAGGATTAGCGGGGAAAGCACAGATACGCAGTATTTT

D: TRBD2
V: TRBV7-9
size: .
J: TRBJ2-1
CDR3: CASSSRLAGAFNEQFF
DNA: TGTGCCAGCAGCTCCCGACTAGCGGGGGCCTTCAATGAGCAGTTCTTC

D: .
V: TRBV9
size: .
J: TRBJ2-3
CDR3: CASSPMMGPSTDTQYF
DNA: TGTGCCAGCAGCCCGATGATGGGGCCGAGCACAGATACGCAGTATTTT

D: TRBD2
V: TRBV5-8
size: few
J: TRBJ2-5
CDR3: CASSLGRLAGKETQYF
DNA: TGTGCCAGCAGCTTGGGTCGTCTAGCGGGGAAAGAGACCCAGTACTTC

D: TRBD1
V: TRBV28
size: .
J: TRBJ2-7
CDR3: CASGDRGPYEQYF
DNA: TGTGCCAGCGGAGACAGGGGGCCATACGAGCAGTACTTC

D: .
V: TRBV7-9
size: .
J: TRBJ2-7
CDR3: CASSSGPSYEQYF
DNA: TGTGCCAGCAGCTCCGGTCCCTCCTACGAGCAGTACTTC

D: .
V: TRBV9
size: few
J: TRBJ2-3
CDR3: CASSVYEGMGDTQYF
DNA: TGTGCCAGCAGCGTATACGAGGGTATGGGGGATACGCAGTATTTT

D: TRBD2
V: TRBV7-9
size: few
J: TRBJ2-5
CDR3: CASSPPRASGAETQYF
DNA: TGTGCCAGCAGCCCCCCGAGAGCTAGCGGGGCTGAGACCCAGTACTTC

D: TRBD1
V: TRBV4-1
size: few
J: TRBJ2-5
CDR3: CASSQGTTGEETQYF
DNA: TGCGCCAGCAGCCAAGGCACTACAGGGGAAGAGACCCAGTACTTC

D: TRBD1
V: TRBV27
size: .
J: TRBJ2-7
CDR3: CASSWGQGTYEQYF
DNA: TGTGCCAGCAGTTGGGGACAGGGGACCTACGAGCAGTACTTC

D: .
V: TRBV7-9
size: .
J: TRBJ1-5
CDR3: CASSGGGYNQPQHF
DNA: TGTGCCAGCAGCGGCGGGGGGTACAATCAGCCCCAGCATTTT

D: .
V: TRBV5-4
size: few
J: TRBJ1-1
CDR3: CASSFGYSQNTEAFF
DNA: TGTGCCAGCAGCTTTGGATACAGCCAGAACACTGAAGCTTTCTTT

D: TRBD2
V: TRBV7-9
size: few
J: TRBJ2-3
CDR3: CASRGLAGEVAQYF
DNA: TGTGCCAGCAGAGGACTAGCGGGGGAAGTGGCGCAGTATTTT

D: .
V: TRBV10-2
size: .
J: TRBJ2-7
CDR3: CASSEWRYYGQYF
DNA: TGCGCCAGCAGTGAATGGCGTTACTACGGGCAGTACTTC

D: .
V: TRBV9
size: .
J: TRBJ2-1
CDR3: CASSPRSANEQFF
DNA: TGTGCCAGCAGCCCTAGGTCGGCCAATGAGCAGTTCTTC

D: .
V: TRBV7-8
size: once
J: TRBJ1-1
CDR3: CASRPPGAEAFF
DNA: TGTGCCAGCAGGCCCCCAGGGGCTGAAGCTTTCTTT

D: TRBD2
V: TRBV19
size: .
J: TRBJ2-2
CDR3: CASSPLLRTSTGELFF
DNA: TGTGCCAGTAGTCCTCTATTACGGACTAGCACCGGGGAGCTGTTTTTT

D: TRBD1
V: TRBV19
size: .
J: TRBJ2-1
CDR3: CASSTHSTGNEQFF
DNA: TGTGCCAGTAGTACCCACTCGACAGGGAATGAGCAGTTCTTC

D: .
V: TRBV7-9
size: .
J: TRBJ2-7
CDR3: CASSSAGAGEQYF
DNA: TGTGCCAGCAGTTCCGCAGGGGCGGGCGAGCAGTACTTC

D: .
V: TRBV5-1
size: .
J: TRBJ2-7
CDR3: CASREGYEQYF
DNA: TGCGCCAGCCGAGAGGGCTACGAGCAGTACTTC